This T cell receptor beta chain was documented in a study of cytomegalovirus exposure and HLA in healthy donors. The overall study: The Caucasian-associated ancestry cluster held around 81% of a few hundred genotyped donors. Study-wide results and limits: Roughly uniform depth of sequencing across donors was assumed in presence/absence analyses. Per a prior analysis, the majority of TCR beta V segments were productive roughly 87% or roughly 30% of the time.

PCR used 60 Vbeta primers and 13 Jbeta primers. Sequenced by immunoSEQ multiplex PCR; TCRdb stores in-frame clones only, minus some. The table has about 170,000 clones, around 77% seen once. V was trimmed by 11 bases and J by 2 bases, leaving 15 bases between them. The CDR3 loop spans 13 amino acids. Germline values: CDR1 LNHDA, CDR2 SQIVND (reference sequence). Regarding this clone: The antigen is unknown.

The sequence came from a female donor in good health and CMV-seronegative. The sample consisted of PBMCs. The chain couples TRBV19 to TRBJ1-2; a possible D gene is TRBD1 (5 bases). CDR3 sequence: CASSREANYGYTF. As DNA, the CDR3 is TGTGCCTCCTCCAGGGAGGCGAACTATGGCTACACCTTC.